The rows below give T cell receptor beta chains drawn from one sample of a study of beta chain features in type 1 diabetes. Produced via immunoSEQ multiplex PCR; TCRdb's table is partial and in-frame only. This sample yields a few hundred thousand clones, of which roughly an eighth are seen a single time; 0.0095% to 0.012% belongs to the top ten. Sequences were obtained from naive CD4+ T cells from blood. The receptors here all came from a woman aged 18-29 years with type 1 diabetes. CDR3s include the opening cysteine and the closing phenylalanine or tryptophan. A D gene is named only where the DNA matches it firmly. Expanded clones are given a class, and other clones once, few, many or no size at all.

v_call	clone_size	j_call	d_call	cdr3_nt	cdr3_aa
TRBV7-9	few	TRBJ1-5	NA	TGTGCCAGCAGCCCCCCGGGGGGTAATCAGCCCCAGCATTTT	CASSPPGGNQPQHF
TRBV5-6	few	TRBJ2-7	NA	TGTGCCAGCAGCCGGGCGTGGGAGTCCTACGAGCAGTACTTC	CASSRAWESYEQYF
TRBV5-1	NA	TRBJ2-1	NA	TGCGCCAGCAGCTTGGTTGGGGCAGGGGATGAGCAGTTCTTC	CASSLVGAGDEQFF
TRBV6-6	NA	TRBJ2-7	NA	TGTGCCAGCAGTTTCCAGCGTCCCAGCTCCTACGAGCAGTACTTC	CASSFQRPSSYEQYF
TRBV15	NA	TRBJ1-2	NA	TGTGCCACCAGCAGAGACCAGGGACTGGGTGGCTACACCTTC	CATSRDQGLGGYTF
TRBV7-2	few	TRBJ1-5	TRBD1	TGTGCCAGCAGCTCCGGGACAGGGCCCAATCAGCCCCAGCATTTT	CASSSGTGPNQPQHF
TRBV11-2	NA	TRBJ2-7	TRBD1	TGTGCCAGCAGCGGGACAGTTCACTACGAGCAGTACTTC	CASSGTVHYEQYF
TRBV28	NA	TRBJ1-1	NA	TGTGCCAGCAACCTTCAACGGGGCACTGAAGCTTTCTTT	CASNLQRGTEAFF
TRBV28	few	TRBJ2-4	NA	TGTGCCAGCAGTTTAAATCCCTCGAACATTCAGTACTTC	CASSLNPSNIQYF
TRBV4-3	NA	TRBJ2-1	NA	TGCGCCAGCAGCCAAGAGGCATGGACATACGACAATGAGCAGTTCTTC	CASSQEAWTYDNEQFF
TRBV5-1	few	TRBJ2-7	TRBD2	TGCGCCAGCAGCACCGGACTAGCGGGATTCTCCTACGAGCAGTACTTC	CASSTGLAGFSYEQYF
TRBV4-3	NA	TRBJ2-7	NA	TGCGCCAGCAGCCCCCGCGAGGGATCCTACGAGCAGTACTTC	CASSPREGSYEQYF
TRBV9	few	TRBJ1-2	TRBD1	TGTGCCAGCAGCGGAGGCACAGGACAGGAGCACTATGGCTACACCTTC	CASSGGTGQEHYGYTF
TRBV11-2	few	TRBJ2-7	TRBD2	TGTGCCAGCAGCCTTAGGGTAGGGAGGGTCGGGGATCGCGAGCAGTACTTC	CASSLRVGRVGDREQYF
TRBV27	few	TRBJ2-7	NA	TGTGCCAGCCGGACTGCACCCTCCTACGAGCAGTACTTC	CASRTAPSYEQYF
TRBV2	NA	TRBJ2-3	NA	TGTGCCAGCAGTGCCCAATTGGATACGCAGTATTTT	CASSAQLDTQYF
TRBV5-4	NA	TRBJ2-3	NA	TGTGCCAGCAGCAGTCCGGCGACAGGCCTCACAGATACGCAGTATTTT	CASSSPATGLTDTQYF
TRBV11-2	NA	TRBJ1-4	NA	TGTGCCAGCAGCCTACGGAGCTACGAAAAACTGTTTTTT	CASSLRSYEKLFF
TRBV29-1	NA	TRBJ2-7	NA	TGCAGCGTTGTGGCCAGTTCCTACGAGCAGTACTTC	CSVVASSYEQYF
TRBV7-9	few	TRBJ2-7	TRBD1	TGTGCCAGCAGCCGGGGACAGGGAGAGGACGAGCAGTACTTC	CASSRGQGEDEQYF
TRBV7-6	NA	TRBJ2-5	NA	TGTGCCAGCAGCACCCCACTCGCCCCCCAGTACTTC	CASSTPLAPQYF
TRBV29-1	NA	TRBJ2-5	TRBD2	TGCAGCGTTGGCAGGGCTAGCGGGAAAGAGACCCAGTACTTC	CSVGRASGKETQYF
TRBV9	few	TRBJ2-7	NA	TGTGCCAGCAGCGTAGCCTACGGGAGCTCCTACGAGCAGTACTTC	CASSVAYGSSYEQYF